The entry below describes one T cell receptor beta chain. The antigen remains undetermined. The CDR3 has 12 residues. With 1 base removed from V and 10 bases from J, the gap between germline ends came to 7 bases. Looked up from germline, CDR1 is SEHNR and CDR2 is FQNEAQ (reference sequence). Use of 60 Vbeta and 13 Jbeta primers characterized the PCR. Clones were read by immunoSEQ multiplex PCR, and TCRdb kept only the in-frame ones, dropping some. The listing contains some 28,000 clones. The data were taken from a study of cytomegalovirus exposure and HLA in healthy donors. General study findings and limits: The authors confirmed in vitro that a few CMV-associated chains were specific for CMV antigens. There were about 160 TCR beta chains listed as cytomegalovirus-associated.

This sequence originates from a man aged 25 to 45 in good health and CMV-seronegative. Sequenced sample: PBMCs. The rearrangement joins TRBV7-9 to TRBJ1-4, with D hard to call. The CDR3: CASSLGEGKLFF. The CDR3 DNA sequence: TGTGCCAGCAGCTTAGGAGAGGGAAAACTGTTTTTT.